What follows describes a single TCR beta chain. The sample originates from a study of blood T cell repertoires in COVID-19. Study-wide context: Nucleic acid was either cDNA or gDNA, and it came from T cells, B-cell-depleted T cells, or PBMCs.

Original analysis: Estimated nucleated cell counts came from reference gene primer amplification. Clones were read by immunoSEQ multiplex PCR, and TCRdb kept only the in-frame ones, dropping some. V and J calls and clone size follow that table, whereas D and trimming were derived from the DNA. This sample has about 210,000 clones, with less than 90% found just once. The CDR3 has 13 residues. Looked up from germline, CDR1 is KGHDR and CDR2 is SFDVKD. V lost 5 bases to trimming and J lost 4 bases, with 10 bases between them. While infection was still active, Seattle patients were enrolled and then followed longitudinally.

The rearrangement uses TRBV24-1 and TRBJ1-1; tentative D call: TRBD1 (5 bases). Sequencing used peripheral blood. This clonotype originated in a woman older than 75 with COVID-19, enrolled during active disease. In DNA, the CDR3 is TGTGCCACCAGTGCGGGGGTGCCCACTGAAGCTTTCTTT. It translates to CATSAGVPTEAFF.